This T cell receptor beta chain was sequenced during a study of CD8 T cells in ankylosing spondylitis (TCRdb year 2017). About the investigation overall: To find TCR variants linked to disease, the study profiled T cell receptor beta repertoires in ankylosing spondylitis patients and healthy donors. Peripheral blood samples were taken, and synovial fluid was additionally collected from ankylosing spondylitis patients. The whole study cohort included 108 healthy donors and around 25 ankylosing spondylitis patients. Study-level results and caveats: According to the report, matched synovial fluid samples from ankylosing spondylitis patients were significantly enriched for the disease-linked clones. Some motif variants had previously been reported in the synovial fluid and blood of reactive arthritis patients, which suggests shared mechanisms of disease initiation. In peripheral blood, the disease-linked clones were found at relatively low frequencies and had a CD8+ phenotype. Blood from ankylosing spondylitis patients appeared to be characterized by a TCR beta motif made up of seven or eight highly homologous amino acid variants.

In its sample, this clonotype was seen once. The specificity of this receptor is unknown. Base qualities are not at hand, and no much larger clone is one base apart. A read on its own is weak evidence. The CDR3 runs 14 residues from the cysteine to the phenylalanine. Kept here is only the CDR3 DNA, which spans 42 bases and is read in frame from base 1. V is clipped by 4 bases and J by 1 base, and the sequence between their germline boundaries is 10 bases long. CDR1 and CDR2 were assigned from the germline V gene (reference sequence) as LGHDT and YNNKEL. Sequenced using an Illumina HiSeq 2500. Quantitative 5'-RACE with molecular barcodes was the method used to prepare the TCR beta libraries. Turning to the authors' computational methods: A new computational method, built on a probabilistic model of VDJ rearrangement, was used to identify disease-linked TCR variants. TCRdb passed the public sequencing reads through fastp at Q25 and MiXCR, retaining productive beta sequences. CDR3 protein sequences are deduplicated, and each keeps its most common genes and DNA. It is TCRdb's table, rather than the study itself, that gives the V and J calls and clone size. The sample table records about 220,000 distinct CDR3 sequences; about 17% of these occur just once. Roughly 46% of the sample is taken by the ten largest.

Sequenced material: blood, either unsorted or a sorted T cell fraction (not recorded which). The sequence was obtained from a male donor with ankylosing spondylitis. This chain joins TRBV3-1 to TRBJ1-1; no D gene can be assigned with confidence. The sequenced DNA: TGTGCCAGCAGCCCCCCCGACGGGAACACTGAAGCTTTCTTT. Its amino acids are CASSPPDGNTEAFF. The reference TRBV3-1 and TRBJ1-1 proteins fill in what lies around the CDR3, so the full variable domain reads DTAVSQTPKYLVTQMGNDKSIKCEQNLGHDTMYWYKQDSKKFLKIMFSYNNKELIINETVPNRFSPKSPDKAHLNLHINSLELGDSAVYFCASSPPDGNTEAFFGQGTRLTVV.